A selection of T cell receptor beta chains follows, all from one sample in a study of T-cell reconstitution after alpha-beta-depleted transplantation in children. TCRdb itself ran the PCR reads through MiXCR, one entry per CDR3 protein. The sample consists of about 420,000 distinct CDR3 sequences, around 15% of them appearing once. The source material was PBMCs, mostly from graft donor cells, sampled 360 days after TCRalphabeta/CD19-depleted stem cell transplant. The receptors stem from a boy younger than two who had a stem cell transplant for Wiskott-Aldrich syndrome, so the T cells may come from the graft donor. Each CDR3 is given with its conserved first and last residue. D genes are given only for firm matches. Clone sizes are given selectively: once, few, many, or a class where the clone is expanded.

J,size,V,D,length,CDR3,DNA
TRBJ2-1,few,TRBV5-1,TRBD1,18,CASSSAPGQGLAYNEQFF,TGCGCCAGCAGCTCAGCACCGGGACAGGGATTGGCCTACAATGAGCAGTTCTTC
TRBJ1-1,few,TRBV12-3/TRBV12-4,.,11,CASRPGAEAFF,TGTGCCAGCAGGCCGGGAGCTGAAGCTTTCTTT
TRBJ2-3,few,TRBV29-1,TRBD2,15,CSVAGPSGVTDTQYF,TGCAGCGTTGCGGGACCTAGCGGGGTCACAGATACGCAGTATTTT
TRBJ1-1,few,TRBV6-1,.,14,CASRGGAGNTEAFF,TGTGCCAGCAGGGGGGGTGCGGGGAACACTGAAGCTTTCTTT
TRBJ2-1,few,TRBV6-2/TRBV6-3,TRBD1,16,CASSQRQRGQYNEQFF,TGTGCCAGCAGCCAGAGGCAGAGGGGGCAGTACAATGAGCAGTTCTTC
TRBJ2-7,.,TRBV20-1,.,13,CSASGVAPYEQYF,TGCAGTGCTAGTGGGGTAGCTCCCTACGAGCAGTACTTC
TRBJ2-1,.,TRBV29-1,.,14,CSVSSLSSYNEQFF,TGCAGCGTGAGCTCGTTGAGCTCCTACAATGAGCAGTTCTTC
TRBJ2-5,.,TRBV2,TRBD2,15,CASSEVPAGVETQYF,TGTGCCAGCAGTGAAGTCCCAGCGGGGGTAGAGACCCAGTACTTC
TRBJ2-7,many,TRBV13,.,13,CASSLRDLPGEYF,TGTGCCAGCAGCCTACGGGACCTTCCGGGGGAGTACTTC
TRBJ2-1,few,TRBV28,.,13,CASTPETYNEQFF,TGTGCCAGCACCCCGGAGACTTACAATGAGCAGTTCTTC
TRBJ2-3,.,TRBV10-3,.,16,CAISERLGRLTDTQYF,TGTGCCATCAGTGAGCGGCTAGGGAGGTTGACAGATACGCAGTATTTT
TRBJ2-3,few,TRBV29-1,.,16,CSVEDVVGLRADTQYF,TGCAGCGTTGAAGATGTTGTGGGGCTCCGGGCAGATACGCAGTATTTT
TRBJ2-1,.,TRBV4-1,TRBD2,19,CASSQVARGLAGGMNEQFF,TGCGCCAGCAGCCAAGTTGCCCGGGGACTAGCGGGGGGGATGAATGAGCAGTTCTTC
TRBJ2-4,.,TRBV18,.,13,CASSPGGINIQYF,TGTGCCAGCTCACCAGGGGGCATAAACATTCAGTACTTC
TRBJ2-7,.,TRBV15,TRBD2,14,CATSREISGSEQYF,TGTGCCACCAGCAGAGAGATTAGCGGGAGCGAGCAGTACTTC
TRBJ2-7,.,TRBV29-1,.,14,CSVEARDSSYEQYF,TGCAGCGTTGAAGCGCGGGACAGCTCCTACGAGCAGTACTTC
TRBJ2-3,few,TRBV7-2,.,15,CASSLSSRSTDTQYF,TGTGCCAGCAGCCTATCCTCTAGGAGCACAGATACGCAGTATTTT
TRBJ2-3,.,TRBV6-5,TRBD2,17,CASSYLAGGVSTDTQYF,TGTGCCAGCAGTTATCTAGCGGGGGGCGTTTCGACAGATACGCAGTATTTT
TRBJ2-6,.,TRBV10-3,.,15,CAISGGYSGANVLTF,TGTGCCATCAGTGGTGGGTACTCTGGGGCCAACGTCCTGACTTTC
TRBJ2-1,.,TRBV27,.,15,CASSFSGSQYNEQFF,TGTGCCAGCAGTTTCTCGGGATCCCAATACAATGAGCAGTTCTTC
TRBJ1-1,.,TRBV20-1,.,12,CSAWWIFTEAFF,TGCAGTGCTTGGTGGATTTTCACTGAAGCTTTCTTT
TRBJ1-1,.,TRBV7-2,.,13,CASSLVSKAEAFF,TGTGCCAGCAGCTTAGTCTCCAAGGCTGAAGCTTTCTTT
TRBJ2-7,.,TRBV25-1,TRBD1,14,CASRGQGTGYEQYF,TGTGCCAGCAGGGGACAGGGGACCGGCTACGAGCAGTACTTC
TRBJ2-7,few,TRBV4-3,TRBD1,15,CASSQEGTGLYEQYF,TGCGCCAGCAGCCAAGAAGGGACAGGGCTCTACGAGCAGTACTTC
TRBJ1-1,few,TRBV6-2/TRBV6-3,.,14,CASSYLARNTEAFF,TGTGCCAGCAGTTATCTAGCCAGAAACACTGAAGCTTTCTTT
TRBJ2-1,.,TRBV6-2/TRBV6-3,TRBD2,14,CASSYLGLVNEQFF,TGTGCCAGCAGTTACTTAGGACTAGTTAATGAGCAGTTCTTC
TRBJ1-2,few,TRBV28,.,11,CACGTAYGYTF,TGTGCCTGTGGTACAGCCTATGGCTACACCTTC
TRBJ1-5,.,TRBV7-2,.,14,CASSLVPLIQPQHF,TGTGCCAGCAGCTTAGTCCCTTTGATTCAGCCCCAGCATTTT
TRBJ2-3,few,TRBV29-1,TRBD2,12,CSSREATDTQYF,TGCAGCTCGCGGGAGGCCACAGATACGCAGTATTTT
TRBJ2-1,.,TRBV5-1,.,15,CASSLLLDSYNEQFF,TGCGCCAGCAGCTTGTTGTTAGACTCCTACAATGAGCAGTTCTTC
TRBJ2-1,.,TRBV11-3,.,12,CASSQRWNEQFF,TGTGCCAGCAGCCAAAGATGGAATGAGCAGTTCTTC